The 32 T cell receptor beta chains given below trace back to one sample, sequenced in a study of naive and memory T cell subsets. Findings and caveats of the study: Especially in CD8 cells, naive repertoires contained a few larger clonotypes, possibly CD45RA-re-expressing memory cells.

The beta constant-region primer was an equimolar mix of two oligonucleotides covering TRBC1 and TRBC2. Ligated cDNA was amplified by four rounds of PCR with nested alpha and beta constant-region primers and SP2. TCRdb called the UMI-ligation and nested PCR reads again in MiXCR, with one record for every CDR3 protein. In the table there are 150,000 or so distinct CDR3 sequences, over 20% of which are singletons. These receptors' targets are unknown. Specimen: naive CD4+ T cells from blood. These receptors all come from a human donor in good health.

This clonotype was counted a few times. V is TRBV28 and J is TRBJ1-1; TRBD1 aligns across 8 bases. Germline V gene lookup returns CDR1 MDHEN and CDR2 SYDVKM. Trimming took 2 bases from V and 3 from J; bases not matched to a gene: 8. This CDR3 has 16 amino acids. This CDR3 reads CASSLPGTGGYTEAFF. The CDR3 region has the DNA TGTGCCAGCAGTTTACCTGGAACAGGGGGTTACACTGAAGCTTTCTTT.

This clonotype occurred many times. The V gene is TRBV20-1, the J gene TRBJ2-4; a weak D match, TRBD2 (5 bases). The V gene lost 6 bases and the J gene lost 12 bases, with 21 bases spanning the gap. The CDR3 covers 13 residues. Germline CDR1 reads DFQATT; CDR2 reads SNEGSKA (reference sequence). CDR3 coding DNA: TGCAGTGCCCCAGAGGGCGCGACCCTCTCTCAGTACTTC. Amino acids: CSAPEGATLSQYF.

The chain carries TRBV28 and TRBJ1-2; D is unclear. Germline CDR1 MDHEN, CDR2 SYDVKM. CDR3 length: 13 amino acids. Trimming cost V 2 bases and J 7 bases, with 11 bases left between them. CDR3 protein: CASSLNGRVGYTF. CDR3 nucleotides: TGTGCCAGCAGTTTAAATGGGCGGGTTGGCTACACCTTC.

The rearrangement uses TRBV2 and TRBJ1-1; D gene uncertain. The germline gives CDR1 SNHLY, CDR2 FYNNEI. Between the trimmed V and J ends, which lost 4 bases and 0 bases, there was a span of 6 bases. CDR3 size: 13 residues. CDR3 in amino acids: CASSGALNTEAFF. In nucleotides, the CDR3 is TGTGCCAGCAGTGGGGCCTTGAACACTGAAGCTTTCTTT.

The V call is TRBV4-1, the J call TRBJ2-7; 7 bases fit TRBD1. The CDR3 spans 15 residues. V lost 5 bases and J lost 3; bases outside the gene matches: 10. Germline CDR1 is MGHRA and CDR2 is YSYEKL. Here the CDR3 reads CASSIVPGQSYEQYF. DNA for the CDR3: TGCGCCAGCAGCATCGTCCCGGGACAGAGCTACGAGCAGTACTTC.

The chain carries TRBV5-1 and TRBJ2-4, with D perhaps TRBD1 or TRBD2 (7 bases each). Trimming cost V 3 bases and J 8 bases, with 9 bases left between them. The CDR3 length is 12 residues. CDR1 and CDR2 (germline): SGHRS, YFSETQ. Here the CDR3 reads CASSSGGDIQYF. The CDR3 region has the DNA TGCGCCAGCAGCTCAGGGGGGGACATTCAGTACTTC. The whole variable domain, filled in from reference TRBV5-1 and TRBJ2-4, reads KAGVTQTPRYLIKTRGQQVTLSCSPISGHRSVSWYQQTPGQGLQFLFEYFSETQRNKGNFPGRFSGRQFSNSRSEMNVSTLELGDSALYLCASSSGGDIQYFGAGTRLSVL.

The rearrangement uses TRBV6-1 and TRBJ2-7, with 11 bases identical to TRBD1. CDR1 is MNHNS and CDR2 is SASEGT in the germline V gene. With 7 bases clipped from V and 5 bases from J, the junction kept 16 bases outside the gene matches. CDR3 length equals 17 residues. The CDR3 DNA is TGTGCCAGCAAGGCGGACAGGGGGCTGCCCTTCTACGACGAGCAGTACTTC. Its translation: CASKADRGLPFYDEQYF.

This clonotype was detected a few times. V usage is TRBV5-1 and J usage is TRBJ2-1, with 11 positions matching TRBD2. Germline V lookup: CDR1 SGHRS, CDR2 YFSETQ. V shed 3 bases, J shed 4 bases, and the junction held 6 bases outside the gene matches. The CDR3 length is 16 residues. The CDR3 coding sequence is TGCGCCAGCAGCTCCCAGACTAGCGGGGCTTACAATGAGCAGTTCTTC. Encoded protein: CASSSQTSGAYNEQFF.

The chain uses TRBV27 and TRBJ2-7; 7 nucleotides line up with TRBD1. Losses at the gene ends were 6 bases for V and 3 bases for J; bases not matched to a gene: 5. CDR3 length: 13 residues. Germline V gives CDR1 MNHEY, CDR2 SMNVEV (reference sequence). The CDR3 DNA sequence: TGTGCCAGCAGAAACAGGGGCATCTACGAGCAGTACTTC. Encoded protein: CASRNRGIYEQYF.

This clonotype showed up many times. The V and J genes are TRBV29-1 and TRBJ2-7, with D perhaps TRBD1 or TRBD2 (6 bases each). The CDR3 extends over 15 amino acids. Trimming removed 7 bases from V and 4 bases from J, with 23 bases in between. CDR1 and CDR2 (germline): SQVTM, ANQGSEA. CDR3 in DNA: TGCAGCGCAATGTTAGGGGGGATAATAAGTTACGAGCAGTACTTC. Its translation is CSAMLGGIISYEQYF.

This clonotype was seen a handful of times. The gene calls are TRBV4-3 and TRBJ1-4, with D perhaps TRBD1 (6 bases). V was pared by 0 bases and J by 8 bases, with 16 bases between. This CDR3 region has 16 residues. CDR1 is LGHNA and CDR2 is YSLEER in the germline V gene. The CDR3: CASSQDLRQDVEKLFF. The CDR3 DNA follows: TGCGCCAGCAGCCAAGATCTGCGACAGGACGTCGAAAAACTGTTTTTT.

The chain links TRBV12-3 or TRBV12-4 to TRBJ1-4; TRBD1 matches 7 bases. Trimming cost V 1 base and J 7 bases; bases outside gene matches: 9. This CDR3 is built from 16 residues. The CDR3 DNA reads TGTGCCAGCAGTTTAGAGATGGGGACAGTTTCTGAAAAACTGTTTTTT. It specifies CASSLEMGTVSEKLFF.

This clonotype turned up a few times. The chain couples TRBV18 to TRBJ2-2, with TRBD2 matching 12 bases. Germline CDR1 and CDR2: KGHSH and LQKENI. The CDR3 extends over 15 amino acids. V lost 5 bases to trimming and J lost 5 bases; unmatched junction nucleotides: 3. The CDR3 nucleotides read TGTGCCAGCTCAACCGGACTAGCGGGAACCGGGGAGCTGTTTTTT. Protein sequence: CASSTGLAGTGELFF.

The chain recombines TRBV28 with TRBJ1-5, with D perhaps TRBD1 (5 bases). The V gene's germline CDR1 is MDHEN and CDR2 SYDVKM. The CDR3 is 17 residues long. Trimming pared 10 bases from V and 0 bases from J, leaving 22 bases between. The CDR3 coding sequence is TGTGCCACCATAGGGAGTTCAGAAGGGGATAGCAATCAGCCCCAGCATTTT. Protein: CATIGSSEGDSNQPQHF.

This clonotype appeared once. The V and J genes are TRBV5-1 and TRBJ2-3, with 7 bases aligning to TRBD1. Germline lookup yields CDR1 SGHRS and CDR2 YFSETQ. V trimming: 4 bases; J trimming: 1 base; junction bases outside the gene matches: 12. The CDR3 is made up of 17 amino acids. The CDR3 loop reads CASSRLGTEKGTDTQYF. The CDR3 region has the DNA TGCGCCAGCAGCCGGCTCGGGACAGAAAAAGGCACAGATACGCAGTATTTT.

The J gene is TRBJ1-4, the V gene TRBV7-2, with D possibly being TRBD1 (5 bases). The CDR3 is 15 amino acids. V was pared by 1 base and J by 3 bases, with 9 bases between. The germline V gene encodes CDR1 SGHTA and CDR2 FQGNSA. The CDR3 bases are TGTGCCAGCAGCTTAGTCCCAGGGTCTAATGAAAAACTGTTTTTT. Protein: CASSLVPGSNEKLFF.

The chain links TRBV6-4 to TRBJ1-1; D is uncertain. This CDR3 region has 13 residues. Germline loops: CDR1 MRHNA, CDR2 SNTAGT. V was pared by 4 bases and J by 1 base, with 7 bases between. CDR3 loop: CASSVDANTEAFF. The CDR3 DNA is TGTGCCAGCAGTGTTGACGCGAACACTGAAGCTTTCTTT.

This clonotype was observed a few times. The chain joins TRBV6-5 to TRBJ2-3, with D possibly TRBD2 on 6 matching bases. Looked up from germline, CDR1 is MNHEY and CDR2 is SVGAGI. V lost 1 base and J 5 bases, leaving 13 bases between the germline ends. This CDR3 is 15 amino acids long. CDR3 nucleotides: TGTGCCAGCAGTTACTATCGGGGAGGAAAAGATACGCAGTATTTT. Translating it yields CASSYYRGGKDTQYF.

The V and J genes are TRBV29-1 and TRBJ2-7; tentatively, D is TRBD2 (6 bases). CDR1 and CDR2 (germline): SQVTM, ANQGSEA. V lost 6 bases and J 3 bases, leaving 18 bases between the germline ends. This CDR3 spans 14 amino acids. The CDR3 here is CSVGGGGANYEQYF. Written as DNA, the CDR3 is TGCAGCGTGGGGGGTGGCGGGGCCAACTACGAGCAGTACTTC.

In this sample, this clonotype turned up a few times. The chain has TRBV11-3 and TRBJ2-1; 10 nucleotides align to TRBD2. The CDR3 has 16 amino acids. The germline CDR1 and CDR2 sequences are SGHNT and YENEEA. The J segment lost 4 bases and the V segment lost 5 bases, leaving 8 bases of the junction unmatched. The CDR3 loop reads CASSERGAGGYNEQFF. In DNA form, the CDR3 reads TGTGCCAGCAGCGAAAGGGGAGCGGGGGGGTACAATGAGCAGTTCTTC.

This clonotype was counted only a few times. Here the CDR3 DNA reads TGTGCCAGCAGTCCCAACGTGTGGGACAGGGGGTACGAGCAGTACTTC. This encodes CASSPNVWDRGYEQYF. The chain uses TRBV28 and TRBJ2-7; 11 bases are a match to TRBD1. The CDR3 is 16 residues long. The germline V gene encodes CDR1 MDHEN and CDR2 SYDVKM. With V trimmed by 5 bases and J by 4 bases, 10 bases remained unmatched.

J is TRBJ2-5 and V is TRBV29-1; D perhaps matches TRBD1 (6 bases). V was clipped by 5 bases and J by 1 base, with 8 bases between them. The germline V gene has CDR1 SQVTM and CDR2 ANQGSEA. The CDR3 is 12 amino acids. The CDR3 here is CSVSQGQETQYF. The CDR3 DNA sequence: TGCAGCGTTTCACAGGGCCAAGAGACCCAGTACTTC.

The V call is TRBV29-1, the J call TRBJ2-7, with no clear D. Germline V gene data show CDR1 as SQVTM and CDR2 as ANQGSEA. The CDR3 consists of 12 residues. Trimming stripped 4 bases from V and 3 bases from J, with 10 bases between. CDR3 residues: CSVGVSIYEQYF. Here the CDR3 DNA reads TGCAGCGTTGGGGTTTCGATCTACGAGCAGTACTTC.

The rearrangement links TRBV28 to TRBJ2-7; D call uncertain. This CDR3 contains 13 residues. Germline CDR1 is MDHEN and CDR2 is SYDVKM. The ends were cut back, 2 bases at V and 2 bases at J, with 7 bases in the middle. The CDR3 coding sequence is TGTGCCAGCAGTTTAGAGATCCCCTACGAGCAGTACTTC. It translates to CASSLEIPYEQYF.

This clonotype has just a few counts. The CDR3 DNA sequence: TGCAGCGTAGTTGCGGGACAGGCAAGGTATTTT. Translating it yields CSVVAGQARYF. This chain uses TRBV29-1 with TRBJ1-3; 8 bases match TRBD1. Losses at the gene ends were 6 bases for V and 16 bases for J; bases not matched to a gene: 11. CDR3 length: 11 residues. Germline V gene sequence: CDR1 SQVTM, CDR2 ANQGSEA.

The rearrangement links TRBV29-1 to TRBJ2-7, with a possible D match to TRBD1 (5 bases). V lost 4 bases and J lost 4, with 14 bases in between. Germline-derived CDR1 and CDR2 are SQVTM and ANQGSEA. This CDR3 spans 13 amino acids. Here the CDR3 reads CSVGSDTSYEQYF. The DNA for the CDR3 is TGCAGCGTTGGCTCGGACACCTCTTACGAGCAGTACTTC.

This clonotype was observed a handful of times. The V and J genes are TRBV25-1 and TRBJ1-2; unclear D gene. Germline CDR1 and CDR2: MGHDK and SYGVNS. This CDR3 is 13 amino acids long. V was trimmed by 4 bases and J by 3 bases, leaving 9 bases between them. Here the CDR3 DNA reads TGTGCCAGCAGTGTTGACACCTACTATGGCTACACCTTC. Residues: CASSVDTYYGYTF.

The V and J genes are TRBV20-1 and TRBJ1-5; 7 bases map to TRBD1. V lost 2 bases, J lost 2 bases, and 9 bases stayed unmatched. Germline V lookup: CDR1 DFQATT, CDR2 SNEGSKA (reference sequence). This CDR3 contains 16 residues. The CDR3 DNA sequence: TGCAGTGCTAGATTTTCCACAGGGGTCGGCAATCAGCCCCAGCATTTT. Protein: CSARFSTGVGNQPQHF.

This chain links TRBV29-1 with TRBJ2-7, with D possibly TRBD1 on 5 matching bases. Trimming cost V 7 bases and J 5 bases, with 15 bases left between them. Germline CDR1 and CDR2: SQVTM and ANQGSEA. This CDR3 is 12 amino acids long. CDR3 in amino acids: CSGKAQGHEQYF. CDR3 bases: TGCAGCGGGAAAGCTCAGGGTCACGAGCAGTACTTC.

The gene calls are TRBV13 and TRBJ1-1; D is undetermined. The V end was cut by 5 bases, the J end by 5 bases, with 6 bases between. The CDR3 runs to 11 residues. Germline V lookup: CDR1 PRHDT, CDR2 FYEKMQ (reference sequence). CDR3 sequence: CASSRWTEAFF. The CDR3 nucleotides read TGTGCCAGCAGCCGGTGGACTGAAGCTTTCTTT.

The gene calls are TRBV24-1 and TRBJ1-1; D perhaps matches TRBD1 (5 bases). This CDR3 is built from 13 residues. The germline gives CDR1 KGHDR, CDR2 SFDVKD. The ends were cut back, 5 bases at V and 5 bases at J, with 11 bases in the middle. The CDR3, as DNA: TGTGCCACCAGTGTTGGGGCGGGGACTGAAGCTTTCTTT. Its protein is CATSVGAGTEAFF.

Only a few counts were recorded for this clonotype. The chain links TRBV10-2 to TRBJ2-3; 7 positions agree with TRBD1. CDR3 length: 16 residues. Germline CDR1 and CDR2: WSHSY and SAAADI. V lost 6 bases to trimming and J lost 2 bases; unmatched junction nucleotides: 11. The CDR3 coding sequence is TGCGCCAGCAGGGCCCTGACAGGGCGTCACACAGATACGCAGTATTTT. It encodes CASRALTGRHTDTQYF.